This entry lists 30 T cell receptor beta chains sequenced from one sample in a study of cytomegalovirus exposure and HLA in healthy donors. The PCR employed 60 Vbeta primers together with 13 Jbeta primers. Libraries were prepared by immunoSEQ multiplex PCR; TCRdb keeps only in-frame clonotypes and omits some of them. Across approximately 110,000 clones, the top ten clones capture under 0.7% of the sample. The sample consisted of PBMCs. These receptors all come from a man aged 45-60 years in good health and CMV-seronegative.

V is TRBV25-1 and J is TRBJ2-7; no definite D call. Trimming shortened V by 4 bases and J by 4 bases, and 5 bases separated the two germline ends. CDR1 and CDR2 from the germline V gene are MGHDK and SYGVNS. This CDR3 region has 11 residues. The CDR3 DNA follows: TGTGCCAGCAGTGTCTTATACGAGCAGTACTTC. Translating it yields CASSVLYEQYF.

The chain has TRBV7-8 and TRBJ1-6; D ambiguous. Trimming cost V 2 bases and J 5 bases, with 13 bases left between them. From germline, CDR1 is SGHVS and CDR2 FQNEAQ. The CDR3 has 16 amino acids. CDR3 region: CASSLPTGRHNSPLHF. The CDR3 DNA follows: TGTGCCAGCAGCTTACCCACGGGGAGGCATAATTCACCCCTCCACTTT.

The V gene is TRBV4-3, the J gene TRBJ1-2, with 12 bases identical to TRBD1. The CDR3 is made up of 17 amino acids. V dropped 1 base and J dropped 4; count of bases not matched to a gene: 7. Germline CDR1 reads LGHNA; CDR2 reads YSLEER. As DNA, the CDR3 is TGCGCCAGCAGCCAAGCCCGGGACAGGGGGCTTGTCTATGGCTACACCTTC. Its protein is CASSQARDRGLVYGYTF.

CDR3 region: CASRPQGMRYDVGYTF. DNA of the CDR3: TGTGCCAGCAGGCCACAGGGAATGAGATACGACGTTGGCTACACCTTC. This rearrangement joins TRBV5-4 to TRBJ1-2; a possible D gene is TRBD1 (6 bases). V was clipped by 5 bases and J by 7 bases, with 24 bases between them. CDR1 is SGHNT and CDR2 is YYREEE in the germline V gene (reference sequence). The CDR3 is 16 residues long.

The genes are TRBV25-1 and TRBJ1-5; D remains ambiguous. Germline CDR1 and CDR2: MGHDK and SYGVNS. CDR3 length: 15 amino acids. Trimming pared 3 bases from V and 1 base from J, leaving 10 bases between. DNA of the CDR3: TGTGCCAGCAGTGATCAGGTGGGCAGCAATCAGCCCCAGCATTTT. It translates to CASSDQVGSNQPQHF.

V gene TRBV6-6 combines with J gene TRBJ2-7; weak D call: TRBD2 (5 bases). The CDR3 has 14 amino acids. Germline CDR1 MNHNY, CDR2 SVGAGI (reference sequence). Trimming shortened V by 8 bases and J by 1 base, and 15 bases separated the two germline ends. The CDR3 DNA reads TGTGCCAGCTCGAGCCTAGCCGATTCCTACGAGCAGTACTTC. Translated, it gives CASSSLADSYEQYF.

This chain joins TRBV6-1 and TRBJ2-4; 8 nucleotides match TRBD1. Germline CDR1 and CDR2: MNHNS and SASEGT. CDR3 length equals 14 residues. Trimming cost V 3 bases and J 8 bases; bases outside gene matches: 6. CDR3 in amino acids: CASSDRGRSDIQYF. The CDR3 DNA follows: TGTGCCAGCAGTGACAGGGGGCGATCGGACATTCAGTACTTC.

J is TRBJ2-2 and V is TRBV30; D call uncertain. The CDR3 loop spans 13 amino acids. The V gene lost 0 bases and the J gene lost 6 bases, with 8 bases spanning the gap. CDR1 GTSNPN and CDR2 SVGIG come from the germline V gene (reference sequence). This CDR3 reads CAWSVLFAGELFF. The CDR3 coding sequence is TGTGCCTGGAGTGTACTATTTGCCGGGGAGCTGTTTTTT.

This chain joins TRBV9 and TRBJ2-1; TRBD1 matches 9 bases. This CDR3 comprises 15 residues. Germline V gene lookup returns CDR1 SGDLS and CDR2 YYNGEE. The junction had 8 bases not matched to a gene; V was cut back by 3 bases and J by 7 bases. CDR3 residues: CASSADRGTWNEQFF. The CDR3 DNA reads as TGTGCCAGCAGCGCGGACAGGGGTACTTGGAATGAGCAGTTCTTC.

CDR3 in DNA: TGTGCCAGCAGCTTATTCCTAGCGGGGGCCTACGAGCAGTACTTC. It specifies CASSLFLAGAYEQYF. The V and J genes are TRBV7-2 and TRBJ2-7; 10 positions agree with TRBD2. Germline-derived CDR1 and CDR2 are SGHTA and FQGNSA. J was trimmed by 2 bases and V by 2 bases; bases with no gene match: 3. CDR3 length: 15 amino acids.

This chain links TRBV11-2 with TRBJ1-6; D gene ambiguous. Germline V gene data show CDR1 as SGHAT and CDR2 as FQNNGV. The V gene lost 5 bases and the J gene lost 7 bases, with 9 bases spanning the gap. The CDR3 extends over 13 amino acids. In DNA, the CDR3 is TGTGCCAGCAGCCCCTGGGCGAATTCACCCCTCCACTTT. Amino acids: CASSPWANSPLHF.

The chain links TRBV7-8 to TRBJ2-1; the match to TRBD2 covers 8 bases. The germline CDR1 and CDR2 sequences are SGHVS and FQNEAQ. V was clipped by 2 bases and J by 3 bases; unmatched bases: 12. This CDR3 has 18 residues. This chain's CDR3 is CASSLSGGSLQIYNEQFF. The CDR3 DNA sequence: TGTGCCAGCAGCTTAAGCGGGGGATCCCTTCAAATCTACAATGAGCAGTTCTTC.

The V call is TRBV6-5, the J call TRBJ2-2, with 7 bases matching TRBD2. The CDR3 runs to 12 residues. The germline CDR1 and CDR2 sequences are MNHEY and SVGAGI. Germline trimming cut 8 bases from V and 5 bases from J; bases unmatched to any gene: 2. CDR3 region: CASSRGTGELFF. The CDR3 DNA sequence: TGTGCCAGCTCGCGGGGGACCGGGGAGCTGTTTTTT.

The gene calls are TRBV18 and TRBJ2-2; no clear D gene. Trimming stripped 6 bases from V and 5 bases from J, with 10 bases between. This CDR3 has 13 amino acids. Per the germline V gene, CDR1 is KGHSH and CDR2 is LQKENI. The CDR3 coding sequence is TGTGCCAGCTCCCCGGCGGAAACCGGGGAGCTGTTTTTT. It encodes CASSPAETGELFF.

The chain combines TRBV29-1 with TRBJ1-1, with D possibly TRBD1 on 5 matching bases. V lost 6 bases and J lost 0, with 14 bases in between. Germline assignment: CDR1 SQVTM and CDR2 ANQGSEA. This CDR3 region has 14 residues. CDR3 residues: CSVGVGRMNTEAFF. The CDR3 region has the DNA TGCAGCGTAGGGGTGGGGCGGATGAACACTGAAGCTTTCTTT. Drawing the rest from reference TRBV29-1 and TRBJ1-1, the complete variable domain is SAVISQKPSRDICQRGTSLTIQCQVDSQVTMMFWYRQQPGQSLTLIATANQGSEATYESGFVIDKFPISRPNLTFSTLTVSNMSPEDSSIYLCSVGVGRMNTEAFFGQGTRLTVV.

This chain joins TRBV7-8 and TRBJ2-3, with 7 bases matching TRBD2. The CDR3 is 16 residues long. The germline gives CDR1 SGHVS, CDR2 FQNEAQ. Trimming cost V 5 bases and J 6 bases; bases outside gene matches: 14. DNA for the CDR3: TGTGCCAGCAGCCCCCTAGGCCCCGGGACTAAGGATACGCAGTATTTT. Protein sequence: CASSPLGPGTKDTQYF.

The chain carries TRBV5-6 and TRBJ2-1; the D gene is possibly TRBD1 (6 bases). The CDR3 is made up of 15 amino acids. Germline V CDR1 and CDR2: SGHDT, YYEEEE. Between the trimmed V and J ends, which lost 4 bases and 2 bases, there was a span of 13 bases. CDR3 sequence: CASSQRGIPYNEQFF. The CDR3 DNA sequence: TGTGCCAGCAGCCAGAGGGGGATACCCTACAATGAGCAGTTCTTC.

The chain uses TRBV18 and TRBJ2-7; TRBD2 agrees at 13 bases. CDR3 length: 16 amino acids. Germline V gene lookup returns CDR1 KGHSH and CDR2 LQKENI. V dropped 3 bases and J dropped 3; count of bases not matched to a gene: 5. CDR3: CASSPSLAGGSYEQYF. The CDR3 coding sequence is TGTGCCAGCTCACCTTCACTAGCGGGAGGGAGCTACGAGCAGTACTTC.

This chain uses TRBV7-3 with TRBJ2-5; TRBD2 is a possible D gene (5 bases). This CDR3 contains 17 residues. V gave up 2 bases and J gave up 5 bases, with 21 bases separating them. Germline V lookup: CDR1 SGHTA, CDR2 FQGTGA. CDR3 sequence reads: CASSLVGSGSGYETQYF. The CDR3 DNA follows: TGTGCCAGCAGCTTAGTTGGGTCTGGATCGGGGTATGAGACCCAGTACTTC.

The V call is TRBV7-2, the J call TRBJ1-5; D is unresolved. From germline, CDR1 is SGHTA and CDR2 FQGNSA. Deletions cut 6 bases from V and 0 bases from J, with 15 bases between. This CDR3 region has 16 residues. DNA of the CDR3: TGTGCCAGCAGTACCGGGGAGGGATATAGCAATCAGCCCCAGCATTTT. Protein: CASSTGEGYSNQPQHF.

The CDR3 sequence: CASSRQGGTNEKLFF. The CDR3 DNA sequence: TGCGCCAGCAGCCGCCAGGGAGGAACTAATGAAAAACTGTTTTTT. The chain recombines TRBV5-1 with TRBJ1-4; D possibly corresponds to TRBD1 (5 bases). With 4 bases removed from V and 1 base from J, the gap between germline ends came to 11 bases. CDR1 and CDR2 (germline): SGHRS, YFSETQ. The length of the CDR3 is 15 residues.

The V call is TRBV5-6, the J call TRBJ2-3; D perhaps matches TRBD1 (6 bases). The CDR3 is 16 residues long. V lost 0 bases to trimming and J lost 0 bases, with 11 bases between them. The germline gives CDR1 SGHDT, CDR2 YYEEEE. The CDR3 region is CASSLGRGASTDTQYF. The CDR3 DNA sequence: TGTGCCAGCAGCTTGGGCAGGGGAGCTAGCACAGATACGCAGTATTTT.

The chain uses TRBV7-3 and TRBJ2-2; D gene ambiguous. V was clipped by 2 bases and J by 0 bases, with 10 bases between them. From germline, CDR1 is SGHTA and CDR2 FQGTGA. This CDR3 spans 16 amino acids. CDR3 sequence (DNA): TGTGCCAGCAGCTTACTGGGCCGTTCGAACACCGGGGAGCTGTTTTTT. Translating it yields CASSLLGRSNTGELFF.

The rearrangement joins TRBV5-1 to TRBJ2-1; D might be TRBD1 (6 bases). This CDR3 has 16 residues. V lost 0 bases, J lost 5 bases, and 15 bases lay in between. Germline lookup yields CDR1 SGHRS and CDR2 YFSETQ. The CDR3 DNA sequence: TGCGCCAGCAGCTTGGCTCCGGCAGGGGACAACAATGAGCAGTTCTTC. Residues: CASSLAPAGDNNEQFF.

The chain uses TRBV30 and TRBJ1-1; D is uncertain. CDR1 and CDR2 (germline): GTSNPN, SVGIG (reference sequence). The CDR3 contains 17 residues. Between the trimmed V and J ends, which lost 2 bases and 5 bases, there was a span of 24 bases. CDR3: CAWSRGLLPEIRTEAFF. In nucleotides, the CDR3 is TGTGCCTGGAGTCGCGGACTGCTACCGGAAATAAGGACTGAAGCTTTCTTT.

This sequence joins TRBV5-1 and TRBJ1-1, with D possibly being TRBD1 (6 bases). CDR3 size: 15 residues. V dropped 6 bases and J dropped 1 base, with 16 bases sitting between them. Germline lookup yields CDR1 SGHRS and CDR2 YFSETQ. For the CDR3, the DNA is TGCGCCAGCAATAAACCCGGACAGACGAACACTGAAGCTTTCTTT. Residues: CASNKPGQTNTEAFF.

The V gene is TRBV5-1, the J gene TRBJ2-3; a possible D gene is TRBD2 (5 bases). V dropped 4 bases and J dropped 2 bases, with 11 bases sitting between them. The germline gives CDR1 SGHRS, CDR2 YFSETQ. The CDR3 is 14 amino acids. CDR3 in DNA: TGCGCCAGCAGCGGTAAGGACTTCACAGATACGCAGTATTTT. Amino acid sequence: CASSGKDFTDTQYF.

The rearrangement uses TRBV6-5 and TRBJ2-5, with a tentative D call TRBD1 (5 bases). Germline values: CDR1 MNHEY, CDR2 SVGAGI. V dropped 6 bases and J dropped 9 bases, with 20 bases sitting between them. The CDR3 covers 14 residues. In DNA form, the CDR3 reads TGTGCCAGCAGCCAAGTATCACTCAGGGTTCCCCAGTACTTC. Amino acid sequence: CASSQVSLRVPQYF.

This chain uses TRBV7-2 with TRBJ1-1, with D maybe TRBD1 (6 bases). The CDR3 length is 14 residues. CDR1 SGHTA and CDR2 FQGNSA come from the germline V gene. With 1 base removed from V and 7 bases from J, the gap between germline ends came to 13 bases. The CDR3 nucleotides are TGTGCCAGCAGCTTAGTGGGCACAGGGAATGAAGCTTTCTTT. It yields the protein CASSLVGTGNEAFF.

The V gene is TRBV9, the J gene TRBJ2-1, with D possibly matching TRBD1 (5 bases). The CDR3 covers 15 residues. The V gene's germline CDR1 is SGDLS and CDR2 YYNGEE. V was cut by 0 bases and J by 5 bases, with 12 bases left in between. CDR3 sequence: CASSVDIGADNEQFF. The CDR3 DNA sequence: TGTGCCAGCAGCGTAGATATAGGGGCTGACAATGAGCAGTTCTTC. The full variable domain, its missing parts supplied by reference TRBV9 and TRBJ2-1, is DSGVTQTPKHLITATGQRVTLRCSPRSGDLSVYWYQQSLDQGLQFLIQYYNGEERAKGNILERFSAQQFPDLHSELNLSSLELGDSALYFCASSVDIGADNEQFFGPGTRLTVL.